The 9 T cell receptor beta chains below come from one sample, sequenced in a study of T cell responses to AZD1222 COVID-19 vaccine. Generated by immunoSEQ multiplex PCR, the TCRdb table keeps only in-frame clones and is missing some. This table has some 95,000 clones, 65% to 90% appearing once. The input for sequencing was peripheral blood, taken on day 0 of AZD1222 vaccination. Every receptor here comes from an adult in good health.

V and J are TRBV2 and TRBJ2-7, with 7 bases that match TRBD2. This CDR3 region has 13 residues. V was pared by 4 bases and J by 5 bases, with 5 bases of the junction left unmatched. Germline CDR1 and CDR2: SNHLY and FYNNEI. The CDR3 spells CASSGGRVDEQYF. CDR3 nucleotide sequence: TGTGCCAGCAGTGGCGGGAGAGTCGACGAGCAGTACTTC.

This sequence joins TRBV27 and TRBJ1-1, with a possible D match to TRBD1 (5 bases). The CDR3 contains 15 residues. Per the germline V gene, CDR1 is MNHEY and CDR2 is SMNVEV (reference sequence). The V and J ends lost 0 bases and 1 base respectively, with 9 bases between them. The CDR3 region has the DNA TGTGCCAGCAGTTTATCTGGGACGGGGAACACTGAAGCTTTCTTT. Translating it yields CASSLSGTGNTEAFF.

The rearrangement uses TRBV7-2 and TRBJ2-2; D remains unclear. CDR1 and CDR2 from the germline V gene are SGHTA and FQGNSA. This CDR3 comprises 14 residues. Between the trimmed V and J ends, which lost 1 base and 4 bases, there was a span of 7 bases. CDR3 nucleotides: TGTGCCAGCAGCTTAGGAGAGGTCACCGGGGAGCTGTTTTTT. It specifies CASSLGEVTGELFF.

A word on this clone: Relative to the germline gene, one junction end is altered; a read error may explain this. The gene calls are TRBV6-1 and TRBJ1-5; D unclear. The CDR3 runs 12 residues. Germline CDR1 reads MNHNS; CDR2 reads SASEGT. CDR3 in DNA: TGTGCCAGCAGGGAAGGAAATCAGCCCCAGCATTTT. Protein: CASREGNQPQHF.

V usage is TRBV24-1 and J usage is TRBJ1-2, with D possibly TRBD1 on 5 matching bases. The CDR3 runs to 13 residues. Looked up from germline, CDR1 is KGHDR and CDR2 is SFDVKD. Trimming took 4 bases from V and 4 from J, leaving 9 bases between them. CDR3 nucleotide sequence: TGTGCCACCAGTGACAGGGACCGCTATGGCTACACCTTC. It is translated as CATSDRDRYGYTF.

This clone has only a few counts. The CDR3 sequence: CASSLGQRNYGYTF. The CDR3 DNA reads TGTGCCAGCAGCTTAGGACAACGAAACTATGGCTACACCTTC. The V and J genes are TRBV7-8 and TRBJ1-2, with D unclear. The V gene's germline CDR1 is SGHVS and CDR2 FQNEAQ. Trimming cost V 1 base and J 2 bases, with 8 bases left between them. CDR3 length equals 14 residues.

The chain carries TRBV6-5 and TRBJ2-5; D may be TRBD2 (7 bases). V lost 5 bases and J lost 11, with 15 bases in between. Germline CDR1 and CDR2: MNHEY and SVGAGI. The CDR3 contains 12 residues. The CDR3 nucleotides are TGTGCCAGCAGTAAACCAAGCGGGACACAGTACTTC. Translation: CASSKPSGTQYF.

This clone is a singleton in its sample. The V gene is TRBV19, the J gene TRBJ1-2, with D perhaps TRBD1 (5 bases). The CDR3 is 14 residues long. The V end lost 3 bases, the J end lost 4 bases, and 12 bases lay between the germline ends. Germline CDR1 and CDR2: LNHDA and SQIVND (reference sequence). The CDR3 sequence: CASSIRDQLYGYTF. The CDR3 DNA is TGTGCCAGTAGTATCCGGGACCAACTCTATGGCTACACCTTC.

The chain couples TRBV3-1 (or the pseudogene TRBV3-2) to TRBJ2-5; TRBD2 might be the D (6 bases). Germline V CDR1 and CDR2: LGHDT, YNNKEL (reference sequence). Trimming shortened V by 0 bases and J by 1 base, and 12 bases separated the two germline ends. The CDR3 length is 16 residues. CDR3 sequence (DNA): TGTGCCAGCAGCCAAGATATGGCGACTAGCCAAGAGACCCAGTACTTC. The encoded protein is CASSQDMATSQETQYF.